This T cell receptor (beta chain) was sequenced in a study of blood T cell repertoires in COVID-19. Study in general: The samples span acute and convalescent COVID-19 from the United States, Italy and Spain. In each case, the material was cDNA or gDNA derived from T cells, B-cell-depleted T cells, or PBMCs.

Clinical history reported by participants formed the basis on which cohorts were assigned. Produced via immunoSEQ multiplex PCR; TCRdb's table is partial and in-frame only. The sample shows over 250,000 clones, 87% of them seen only once. This CDR3 comprises 15 residues. Germline V gene data show CDR1 as MNHEY and CDR2 as SVGAGI. The trim removed 5 bases at V and 9 bases at J, leaving 8 bases unmatched. This rearrangement joins TRBV6-5 to TRBJ2-1; TRBD2 aligns across 12 bases. Sequenced input: PBMCs or T cells enriched from blood (not recorded which). This sequence originates from a woman younger than 35 who had recovered from COVID-19. CDR3 coding DNA: TGTGCCAGCAGTCAACTAGCGGGAGGAGGTGGTGAGCAGTTCTTC. Translated, it gives CASSQLAGGGGEQFF.